This is a list of T cell receptor beta chains from one sample in a study of CD8 T cells in ankylosing spondylitis. TCRdb re-called the 5' RACE reads with MiXCR, one entry per CDR3 protein. The data contain 45,000 to 60,000 distinct CDR3 sequences, about 7% of them singletons. Sequenced material: blood, either unsorted or a sorted T cell fraction (not recorded which). These receptors all stem from a female donor with ankylosing spondylitis or in good health (not recorded which). Each CDR3 is given with its conserved first and last residue. A D gene is named only where the DNA matches it firmly. Rows may omit the clone size; those that give it use once, few, many or a size class.

J: TRBJ2-5
V: TRBV29-1
D: TRBD2
size: many
DNA: TGCAGCGTTGAAAGTTGGAAAGGACTAGCGGGGGAGACCCAGTACTTC
CDR3: CSVESWKGLAGETQYF

J: TRBJ1-5
V: TRBV29-1
D: TRBD1
size: NA
DNA: TGCAGCGTTGAGTCACAGGGGGCACGGCAGCCCCAGCATTTT
CDR3: CSVESQGARQPQHF

J: TRBJ2-3
V: TRBV7-6
D: NA
size: NA
DNA: TGTGCCAGCAGCTTAACCTGGCGGGACTCGCAGTATTTT
CDR3: CASSLTWRDSQYF

J: TRBJ1-2
V: TRBV6-2/TRBV6-3
D: NA
size: NA
DNA: TGTGCCAGCACTGGTTCGTCGACAGCAAGTATCTATGGCTACACCTTC
CDR3: CASTGSSTASIYGYTF

J: TRBJ1-2
V: TRBV25-1
D: NA
size: many
DNA: TGTGCCAGCAGTGAAGAACGGGACTATGGCTACACCTTC
CDR3: CASSEERDYGYTF

J: TRBJ1-4
V: TRBV3-1
D: TRBD1
size: many
DNA: TGTGCCAGCAGCCAAGGTACAGGGGGAACTAATGAAAAACTGTTTTTT
CDR3: CASSQGTGGTNEKLFF

J: TRBJ2-4
V: TRBV12-3/TRBV12-4
D: TRBD1
size: many
DNA: TGTGCCAGCAGTTTCGCTGGACAGGGAAACATTCAGTACTTC
CDR3: CASSFAGQGNIQYF

J: TRBJ1-6
V: TRBV7-2
D: TRBD1
size: NA
DNA: TGTGCCAGCAGCCCCAGGACAGGGAACTCACCCCTCCACTTT
CDR3: CASSPRTGNSPLHF

J: TRBJ2-1
V: TRBV2
D: TRBD1
size: many
DNA: TGTGCCAGCAGTGAAGGGGACAGGGCTGTAGTTGGGAAGTGGAATGAGCAGTTCTTC
CDR3: CASSEGDRAVVGKWNEQFF

J: TRBJ2-2
V: TRBV12-3/TRBV12-4
D: TRBD2
size: few
DNA: TGTGCCAGCAGGCTGACTAGCGGGGGGGCTACGCGGGAGCTGTTTTTT
CDR3: CASRLTSGGATRELFF

J: TRBJ2-1
V: TRBV5-1
D: TRBD2
size: many
DNA: TGCGCCAGCAGCCCTGGACTAGCGGGGTCCAATGAGCAGTTCTTC
CDR3: CASSPGLAGSNEQFF

J: TRBJ2-3
V: TRBV24-1
D: TRBD2
size: many
DNA: TGTGCCGCCGGCGGTACTAGCGGAACGAGCACAGATACGCAGTATTTT
CDR3: CAAGGTSGTSTDTQYF

J: TRBJ1-1
V: TRBV29-1
D: NA
size: many
DNA: TGCAGCGGAAGAGACAGTGCCCGAGAAGCTTTCTTT
CDR3: CSGRDSAREAFF

J: TRBJ1-6
V: TRBV9
D: NA
size: many
DNA: TGTGCCAGCAGCCTATGGGAAATGAATAATTCACCCCTCCACTTT
CDR3: CASSLWEMNNSPLHF

J: TRBJ1-3
V: TRBV5-1
D: TRBD1
size: many
DNA: TGCGCCAGCAGCGTCGGACAGGTCTCTGGAAACACCATATATTTT
CDR3: CASSVGQVSGNTIYF

J: TRBJ1-1
V: TRBV12-3/TRBV12-4
D: NA
size: many
DNA: TGTGCCAGCAGTTTGACAGGCTCGAACACTGAAGCTTTCTTT
CDR3: CASSLTGSNTEAFF

J: TRBJ2-5
V: TRBV29-1
D: NA
size: many
DNA: TGCAGCGTTGAAGATCTCTCTAGGGAGACCCAGTACTTC
CDR3: CSVEDLSRETQYF

J: TRBJ1-2
V: TRBV25-1
D: TRBD1
size: NA
DNA: TGTGCCATGAGCCGCGGACAACAGGGGGTAGGCATAGAAAATGGCTACACCTTC
CDR3: CAMSRGQQGVGIENGYTF

J: TRBJ2-3
V: TRBV5-1
D: NA
size: NA
DNA: TGCGCCAGCAGCTTGGATGACAGGCATACGCAGTATTTT
CDR3: CASSLDDRHTQYF

J: TRBJ1-1
V: TRBV13
D: NA
size: few
DNA: TGTGCCAGCAGCTTCTCCACCAACAAGAACACTGAAGCTTTCTTT
CDR3: CASSFSTNKNTEAFF